This is a list of T cell receptor beta chains from one sample in a study of blood T cell repertoires in COVID-19. The method was immunoSEQ multiplex PCR; TCRdb's version includes in-frame clones alone and lacks a portion of them. Among about 300,000 clones listed, around nine tenths were seen once. Sequenced material: PBMCs or T cells enriched from blood (not recorded which). The source of these receptors is a woman aged 50 to 65 who had been exposed to COVID-19. Each CDR3 is given with its conserved first and last residue. Each record gives: D gene, V gene, J gene, clone size, CDR3 protein, CDR3 DNA. A D gene is named only where the DNA matches it firmly. Only part of the rows carry a size: once, few, many, or a class if the clone is expanded.

D gene: NA; V gene: TRBV2; J gene: TRBJ1-1; clone size: NA; CDR3 protein: CAGGLQNTEAFF; CDR3 DNA: TGTGCCGGCGGACTGCAGAACACTGAAGCTTTCTTT
D gene: NA; V gene: TRBV5-1; J gene: TRBJ1-1; clone size: NA; CDR3 protein: CASSLNRAADTEAFF; CDR3 DNA: TGCGCCAGCAGCTTAAACAGGGCGGCGGACACTGAAGCTTTCTTT
D gene: NA; V gene: TRBV27; J gene: TRBJ2-7; clone size: NA; CDR3 protein: CASTQYPRRGEQYF; CDR3 DNA: TGTGCCAGCACTCAATATCCCCGCAGGGGCGAGCAGTACTTC
D gene: TRBD1; V gene: TRBV2; J gene: TRBJ1-6; clone size: few; CDR3 protein: CASSGRQGPLPLHF; CDR3 DNA: TGTGCCAGCAGTGGAAGACAGGGACCACTACCCCTCCACTTT
D gene: NA; V gene: TRBV3-1/TRBV3-2; J gene: TRBJ1-1; clone size: NA; CDR3 protein: CASSQIGSGGSTEAFF; CDR3 DNA: TGTGCCAGCAGCCAAATAGGTTCCGGGGGGTCCACTGAAGCTTTCTTT
D gene: NA; V gene: TRBV28; J gene: TRBJ1-4; clone size: NA; CDR3 protein: CASSPTNEKLFF; CDR3 DNA: TGTGCCAGCAGCCCGACTAATGAAAAACTGTTTTTT
D gene: TRBD2; V gene: TRBV27; J gene: TRBJ2-1; clone size: NA; CDR3 protein: CASTKIPGLAGRIRSYNEQFF; CDR3 DNA: TGTGCCAGCACCAAAATACCGGGACTAGCGGGGAGGATTCGCTCCTACAATGAGCAGTTCTTC
D gene: TRBD1; V gene: TRBV4-1; J gene: TRBJ1-4; clone size: NA; CDR3 protein: CASSQGTGRTNEKLFF; CDR3 DNA: TGCGCCAGCAGCCAAGGGACAGGAAGAACTAATGAAAAACTGTTTTTT
D gene: TRBD1; V gene: TRBV5-6; J gene: TRBJ1-4; clone size: NA; CDR3 protein: CASSYGTGPSGLFF; CDR3 DNA: TGTGCCAGCAGCTACGGGACAGGGCCTTCGGGACTGTTTTTT
D gene: TRBD1; V gene: TRBV11-2; J gene: TRBJ1-2; clone size: NA; CDR3 protein: CASSLDRGYYGYTF; CDR3 DNA: TGTGCCAGCAGCTTAGACAGGGGGTACTATGGCTACACCTTC
D gene: TRBD1; V gene: TRBV28; J gene: TRBJ1-4; clone size: NA; CDR3 protein: CASSSPSGQGDEKLFF; CDR3 DNA: TGTGCCAGCAGTTCCCCATCGGGGCAGGGGGATGAAAAACTGTTTTTT
D gene: NA; V gene: TRBV29-1; J gene: TRBJ2-6; clone size: NA; CDR3 protein: CSVVSRSGANVLTF; CDR3 DNA: TGCAGCGTTGTTTCGCGCTCTGGGGCCAACGTCCTGACTTTC
D gene: NA; V gene: TRBV19; J gene: TRBJ2-1; clone size: NA; CDR3 protein: CASSIVPVAYNEQFF; CDR3 DNA: TGTGCCAGTAGTATAGTCCCAGTCGCCTACAATGAGCAGTTCTTC
D gene: TRBD1; V gene: TRBV5-4; J gene: TRBJ1-2; clone size: few; CDR3 protein: CASSPGQGAGALYGYTF; CDR3 DNA: TGTGCCAGCAGCCCGGGACAGGGGGCGGGGGCCCTTTATGGCTACACCTTC
D gene: TRBD2; V gene: TRBV2; J gene: TRBJ2-5; clone size: NA; CDR3 protein: CASSGTPSGSGETQYF; CDR3 DNA: TGTGCCAGCAGTGGGACTCCTAGCGGCAGCGGAGAGACCCAGTACTTC
D gene: TRBD1; V gene: TRBV6-5; J gene: TRBJ1-2; clone size: few; CDR3 protein: CASSSPGQIYGYTF; CDR3 DNA: TGTGCCAGCAGTTCACCGGGACAGATCTATGGCTACACCTTC
D gene: TRBD1; V gene: TRBV5-4; J gene: TRBJ1-6; clone size: NA; CDR3 protein: CASSYFFSGTGDSPLHF; CDR3 DNA: TGTGCCAGCAGCTACTTTTTTTCCGGGACAGGGGATTCACCCCTCCACTTT
D gene: NA; V gene: TRBV20-1; J gene: TRBJ1-1; clone size: NA; CDR3 protein: CRFTRNTEAFF; CDR3 DNA: TGCAGATTTACACGGAACACTGAAGCTTTCTTT
D gene: NA; V gene: TRBV15; J gene: TRBJ2-1; clone size: NA; CDR3 protein: CATSIQYNEQFF; CDR3 DNA: TGTGCCACCAGCATACAGTACAATGAGCAGTTCTTC
D gene: NA; V gene: TRBV3-1/TRBV3-2; J gene: TRBJ1-3; clone size: once; CDR3 protein: CASSGLGNTIYF; CDR3 DNA: TGTGCCAGCAGCGGGCTCGGAAACACCATATATTTT
D gene: TRBD1; V gene: TRBV2; J gene: TRBJ1-5; clone size: few; CDR3 protein: CASSEGLTGSSNQPQHF; CDR3 DNA: TGTGCCAGCAGTGAGGGTTTGACAGGGTCAAGCAATCAGCCCCAGCATTTT
D gene: TRBD2; V gene: TRBV5-1; J gene: TRBJ2-1; clone size: once; CDR3 protein: CASRTGTSGGHEQFF; CDR3 DNA: TGCGCCAGCAGGACCGGGACTAGCGGGGGGCATGAGCAGTTCTTC
D gene: TRBD2; V gene: TRBV28; J gene: TRBJ2-2; clone size: NA; CDR3 protein: CASSLRLAGHTGELFF; CDR3 DNA: TGTGCCAGCAGTTTGAGACTAGCGGGACATACCGGGGAGCTGTTTTTT
D gene: NA; V gene: TRBV21-1; J gene: TRBJ1-6; clone size: NA; CDR3 protein: CASSSTGYNSPLHF; CDR3 DNA: TGTGCCAGCAGCTCGACAGGCTACAATTCACCCCTCCACTTT
D gene: TRBD1; V gene: TRBV29-1; J gene: TRBJ2-7; clone size: once; CDR3 protein: CSVKPFGTGGGYEQYF; CDR3 DNA: TGCAGCGTTAAGCCCTTCGGGACAGGGGGCGGCTACGAGCAGTACTTC
D gene: TRBD2; V gene: TRBV6-2/TRBV6-3; J gene: TRBJ2-7; clone size: NA; CDR3 protein: CASSMAWRPKRGAGYEQYF; CDR3 DNA: TGTGCCAGCAGTATGGCCTGGCGACCAAAGCGGGGGGCCGGCTACGAGCAGTACTTC
D gene: TRBD1; V gene: TRBV11-1; J gene: TRBJ2-3; clone size: NA; CDR3 protein: CASSPARTGGTDTQYF; CDR3 DNA: TGTGCCAGCAGCCCAGCTCGGACAGGAGGAACAGATACGCAGTATTTT
D gene: TRBD1; V gene: TRBV4-1; J gene: TRBJ1-5; clone size: once; CDR3 protein: CASSQAAGGADNQPQHF; CDR3 DNA: TGCGCCAGCAGCCAAGCAGCAGGGGGCGCGGACAATCAGCCCCAGCATTTT
D gene: TRBD1; V gene: TRBV7-9; J gene: TRBJ2-7; clone size: NA; CDR3 protein: CASSSRDRGFHEQYF; CDR3 DNA: TGTGCCAGCAGCTCCAGGGACAGGGGGTTCCACGAGCAGTACTTC
D gene: NA; V gene: TRBV6-2/TRBV6-3; J gene: TRBJ1-2; clone size: once; CDR3 protein: CASSRDISNYGYTF; CDR3 DNA: TGTGCCAGCAGTCGGGACATCTCTAACTATGGCTACACCTTC
D gene: TRBD2; V gene: TRBV9; J gene: TRBJ2-1; clone size: NA; CDR3 protein: CASSVVAGGSNEQFF; CDR3 DNA: TGTGCCAGCAGCGTAGTAGCGGGGGGGTCCAATGAGCAGTTCTTC
D gene: TRBD1; V gene: TRBV7-9; J gene: TRBJ1-2; clone size: NA; CDR3 protein: CASSLGQETGGGYTF; CDR3 DNA: TGTGCCAGCAGCTTAGGCCAGGAGACAGGGGGCGGCTACACCTTC
D gene: NA; V gene: TRBV7-2; J gene: TRBJ1-5; clone size: NA; CDR3 protein: CASSRRDQPQHF; CDR3 DNA: TGTGCCAGCAGCCGGAGAGATCAGCCCCAGCATTTT
D gene: TRBD1; V gene: TRBV3-1/TRBV3-2; J gene: TRBJ1-4; clone size: NA; CDR3 protein: CASSYRGKGLFF; CDR3 DNA: TGTGCCAGCAGCTACAGGGGTAAGGGACTGTTTTTT
D gene: TRBD1; V gene: TRBV7-2; J gene: TRBJ2-5; clone size: NA; CDR3 protein: CASRTGDGETQYF; CDR3 DNA: TGTGCCAGCAGAACAGGGGACGGGGAGACCCAGTACTTC
D gene: NA; V gene: TRBV5-4; J gene: TRBJ2-1; clone size: NA; CDR3 protein: CASSLAARHEQFF; CDR3 DNA: TGTGCCAGCAGCTTGGCCGCGCGGCATGAGCAGTTCTTC
D gene: NA; V gene: TRBV5-8; J gene: TRBJ1-3; clone size: few; CDR3 protein: CASSSISGNTIYF; CDR3 DNA: TGTGCCAGCAGCTCAATCTCTGGAAACACCATATATTTT
D gene: TRBD2; V gene: TRBV7-9; J gene: TRBJ2-5; clone size: NA; CDR3 protein: CASILAGGLETQYF; CDR3 DNA: TGTGCCAGCATCCTAGCGGGGGGGCTTGAGACCCAGTACTTC
D gene: NA; V gene: TRBV16; J gene: TRBJ2-7; clone size: NA; CDR3 protein: CASSQSQASYEQYF; CDR3 DNA: TGTGCCAGCAGCCAATCACAGGCCTCCTACGAGCAGTACTTC
D gene: TRBD2; V gene: TRBV4-1; J gene: TRBJ2-2; clone size: NA; CDR3 protein: CASSQDTGGAAGELFF; CDR3 DNA: TGCGCCAGCAGCCAAGATACCGGGGGGGCCGCCGGGGAGCTGTTTTTT